The following is a T cell receptor beta chain sequence with its context. No antigen is known for it. These data are taken from a study of Ad26.COV2.S vaccination and SARS-CoV-2 variants. About the research overall: It was the COV1001 Ad26.COV2.S trial arm that included the donor. Study findings and constraints: Post-vaccination spike-specific CD8+ and CD4+ T cell responses reportedly had substantial breadth. Possible underestimation of total T cell responses by the TCR breadth and depth analyses was noted.

The CDR3 sequence is 16 residues long. Trimming at V came to 4 bases and at J to 1 base, leaving 9 bases not matched to a gene. Per the germline V gene, CDR1 is SGHRS and CDR2 is YFSETQ. The treatment is: about 20 received Ad26.COV2.S at low or high dose, single or two shots; about 5 received placebo; per-sample allocation not given. The samples were gathered on day 63 after the first injection of vaccine or placebo. The vaccine delivered Wuhan-strain SARS-CoV-2 spike through an Ad26 vector. The table came from immunoSEQ multiplex PCR; TCRdb's copy has only in-frame clones and leaves some out. This sample has some 320,000 clones, with 85% found just once.

The V and J genes are TRBV5-1 and TRBJ1-1, with 8 bases aligning to TRBD1. This specimen was peripheral blood, taken in a trial of Ad26.COV2.S vaccine versus placebo. The sequence was collected from a person between 18 and 65 years old who received the Ad26.COV2.S COVID-19 vaccine or a placebo. The chain's CDR3 is CASSHISGTGNTEAFF. The CDR3 bases are TGCGCCAGCAGCCACATATCCGGGACAGGGAACACTGAAGCTTTCTTT.